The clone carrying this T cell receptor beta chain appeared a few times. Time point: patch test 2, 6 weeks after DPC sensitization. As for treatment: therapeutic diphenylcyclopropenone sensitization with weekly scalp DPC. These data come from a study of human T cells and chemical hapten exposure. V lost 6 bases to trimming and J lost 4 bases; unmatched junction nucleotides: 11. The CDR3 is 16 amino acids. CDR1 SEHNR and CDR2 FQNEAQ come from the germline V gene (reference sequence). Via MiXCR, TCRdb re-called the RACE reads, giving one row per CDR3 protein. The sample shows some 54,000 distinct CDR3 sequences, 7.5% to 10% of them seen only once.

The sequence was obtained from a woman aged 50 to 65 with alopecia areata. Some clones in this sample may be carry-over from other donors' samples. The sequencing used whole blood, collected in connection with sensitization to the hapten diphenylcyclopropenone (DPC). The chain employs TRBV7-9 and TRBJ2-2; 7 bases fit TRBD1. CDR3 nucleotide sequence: TGTGCCAGCAGTCCCCAGGGGGTCGCCTTCACCGGGGAGCTGTTTTTT. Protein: CASSPQGVAFTGELFF.